A selection of T cell receptor beta chains follows, all from one sample in a study of T cells in Graves' hyperthyroidism and ophthalmopathy. TCRdb redid the calling of the multiplex PCR reads with MiXCR, one entry per CDR3 protein. In the table there are 650,000 to 850,000 distinct CDR3 sequences, roughly 20% of which are singletons. The sequenced sample consisted of blood. Receptors originate from a woman aged 50 to 65 with Graves' hyperthyroidism that later progressed to Graves' ophthalmopathy. Both conserved end residues are part of each CDR3. A D gene is named only where the DNA matches it firmly.

v_call d_call cdr3_aa
TRBV25-1 - CASSEIGEGLSPNYGYTF
TRBV7-3 - CASSLRLGCTQHF
TRBV27 - CASSPSQLQVTQYF
TRBV6-2/TRBV6-3 - CASSYGSSNSPLHF
TRBV11-2 - CASSLVAPGGYNEQFF
TRBV20-1 TRBD1 CSATGTGRGQPQHF
TRBV12-3/TRBV12-4 - CASRRKGGFYNEQFF
TRBV7-3 - CASSSPGARGGELFF
TRBV6-2/TRBV6-3 - CASIVRTVIPGELFF
TRBV5-1 TRBD2 CASSLVISGGGDEQFF
TRBV2 - CASSEHTDLNQPQHF
TRBV2 TRBD1 CASSLLTGGAATNEKLFF
TRBV4-1 TRBD1 CASSQESGRGRGELFF
TRBV7-9 - CASSFRRGMNTEAFF
TRBV6-5 - CASRLSGNPGNTIYF
TRBV27 - CASSMGHGGGYTF
TRBV24-1 - CATSDNGPRETQYF
TRBV3-1 - CASSPSEGVDEQFF
TRBV19 - CASSMAGVGNQPQHF
TRBV10-3 TRBD2 CAVTQRGDTDTQYF
TRBV20-1 - CSAPGLLGLMSTDTQYF
TRBV12-3/TRBV12-4 TRBD1 CASSRRLARDRADTQYF
TRBV11-2 - CASSLEGRSSYEQYF
TRBV29-1 - CSVRLRLSSDTQYF
TRBV12-3/TRBV12-4 TRBD1 CASIPDRSPNQPQHF
TRBV6-1 - CASSEGGRGELIYEQYF
TRBV12-3/TRBV12-4 TRBD1 CASLGTATNEKLFF
TRBV19 - CASASDGYYGYTF
TRBV12-3/TRBV12-4 - CASSLTVPNYGYTF
TRBV12-5 TRBD1 CASGLVDRASGYTF
TRBV11-2 TRBD1 CASSSTGRGGMVFF
TRBV30 - CAWSSGARPSKNIQYF
TRBV15 - CATGGGGRGNQPQHF
TRBV19 - CASSWEGSEAFF
TRBV7-2 - CASSTHRTDTQYF
TRBV30 - CAWSVNTVRDGYTF
TRBV4-1 - CASSQDISGQPQHF
TRBV2 - CASSDQGPPNTEAFF
TRBV5-1 TRBD2 CASSLAGAATDTQYF
TRBV29-1 TRBD2 CSAPGLAGASQETQYF
TRBV11-2 - CASSLALSVPTEAFF
TRBV20-1 TRBD1 CSASRDRGFYYGYTF
TRBV6-2/TRBV6-3 - CASTPGETQYF
TRBV18 - CASSLSGQETQYF
TRBV20-1 - CSAPGGGEETQYF
TRBV2 TRBD2 CVSSSRLAGNTDTQYF
TRBV7-9 - CASSLDGRGNTEAFF
TRBV4-1 - CASSQDRGGDNSYNEQFF
TRBV5-1 - CASSLASWRKGDTEAFF
TRBV3-1 TRBD1 CASSPGTVGEKLFF
TRBV5-1 TRBD1 CASSPQGGWSYGYTF
TRBV6-1 - CASSEVTLGTEAFF
TRBV20-1 TRBD1 CSARLGQTDTQYF
TRBV18 TRBD1 CASSPDRGSYEQYF
TRBV14 - CASSQVGGHSGNTIYF
TRBV11-2 - CASSNYRAGDEKLFF
TRBV19 - CASSPGPYSEAFF
TRBV3-1 - CASSQETLGAYNEQFF
TRBV10-3 TRBD1 CAISETQGAGYGYTF
TRBV29-1 - CSVRTANYGYTF